The source of this T cell receptor beta chain is a study of cytomegalovirus exposure and HLA in healthy donors. Measured with immunoSEQ multiplex PCR; TCRdb has only the in-frame clones, and not every one. The sample carries about 63,000 clones, more than 70% recorded once. Notes on the study in general: Through in vitro validation, a few CMV-associated chains were shown to be specific for CMV antigens. The tendency of first-cohort TCR clusters to co-occur in the roughly 110 validation repertoires was the finding of a later analysis. Some TCR beta chains (roughly 160 of them) were listed as cytomegalovirus-associated. Reported results showed that the classifier diagnosed cytomegalovirus status with high specificity and sensitivity.

This CDR3 contains 13 residues. Germline V gene sequence: CDR1 ENHRY, CDR2 SYGVKD. Deletions cut 8 bases from V and 4 bases from J, with 14 bases between. Worth noting for this clone: What it recognizes is unknown.

V usage is TRBV10-3 and J usage is TRBJ1-2, with D unresolved. Sequenced sample: PBMCs. This clonotype was obtained from a woman aged 18-30 years in good health and CMV-seronegative. This chain's CDR3 is CAILRENTYGYTF. The DNA for the CDR3 is TGTGCCATCCTCCGGGAAAATACCTATGGCTACACCTTC.